A selection of T cell receptor beta chains follows, all from one sample in a study of CD4 T cells in relation to SARS-CoV-2 and coronaviruses. Profiling relied on immunoSEQ multiplex PCR, and the TCRdb table lists in-frame clones only, not all of them. The data contain some 45,000 clones, about four fifths of them singletons. Their antigen targets remain unknown. Sample: naive CD4+ T cells from PBMCs, cultured in vitro. Receptors originate from an adult with COVID-19. Each CDR3 is given with its conserved first and last residue. The D gene is left open where the match is weak. Clone size is given for some rows only: seen once, a few or many times, or a class if the clone is expanded.

v_call	cdr3_length	clone_size	d_call	j_call	cdr3_aa	cdr3_nt
TRBV7-9	16	.	TRBD1	TRBJ2-3	CASSRETGGTADTQYF	TGTGCCAGCAGCCGAGAGACAGGGGGGACGGCAGATACGCAGTATTTT
TRBV5-1	15	.	TRBD2	TRBJ2-3	CAIGGASGSTDTQYF	TGCGCGATCGGGGGGGCTAGCGGAAGCACAGATACGCAGTATTTT
TRBV7-9	15	.	.	TRBJ2-2	CASSLRPDFGGELFF	TGTGCCAGCAGCTTACGGCCGGATTTTGGTGGGGAGCTGTTTTTT
TRBV28	16	.	.	TRBJ2-1	CASTPRKGTSYNEQFF	TGTGCCAGCACCCCGAGGAAGGGGACCTCCTACAATGAGCAGTTCTTC
TRBV4-1	13	few	TRBD1	TRBJ2-7	CASSPGQGHEQYF	TGCGCCAGCAGCCCCGGACAGGGCCACGAGCAGTACTTC
TRBV5-1	13	.	.	TRBJ2-5	CASSTKIRETQYF	TGCGCCAGCAGCACTAAAATCAGGGAGACCCAGTACTTC
TRBV5-1	13	.	.	TRBJ2-1	CASSSFSNNEQFF	TGCGCCAGCAGCTCGTTCAGTAACAATGAGCAGTTCTTC
TRBV4-2	16	.	.	TRBJ1-3	CASSQIPPNSGNTIYF	TGTGCCAGCAGCCAAATCCCTCCCAACTCTGGAAACACCATATATTTT
TRBV7-2	15	once	TRBD2	TRBJ2-1	CASSLGLAGRNEQFF	TGTGCCAGCAGCTTAGGACTAGCGGGACGCAATGAGCAGTTCTTC
TRBV11-2	16	.	.	TRBJ1-1	CASSLRAFGKNTEAFF	TGTGCCAGCAGCTTGCGGGCGTTTGGAAAAAACACTGAAGCTTTCTTT
TRBV7-8	19	.	TRBD1	TRBJ1-3	CASSGDRELIPSSGNTIYF	TGTGCCAGCAGCGGAGACAGGGAGCTCATCCCAAGCTCTGGAAACACCATATATTTT
TRBV27	15	.	.	TRBJ2-7	CASSLAGDRSYEQYF	TGTGCCAGCAGTCTGGCGGGGGACAGGTCCTACGAGCAGTACTTC
TRBV29-1	15	.	.	TRBJ2-7	CSVQVPGKVTDEQYF	TGCAGCGTTCAGGTCCCAGGGAAGGTTACGGACGAGCAGTACTTC
TRBV5-1	15	few	.	TRBJ1-3	CASSPDGSSGNTIYF	TGCGCCAGCAGCCCGGACGGTAGCTCTGGAAACACCATATATTTT
TRBV7-9	13	.	TRBD1	TRBJ2-7	CASSFTGEREQYF	TGTGCCAGCAGCTTTACAGGGGAACGCGAGCAGTACTTC
TRBV6-5	16	.	TRBD1	TRBJ2-6	CASSWTGGSGANVLTF	TGTGCCAGCAGTTGGACAGGGGGCTCTGGGGCCAACGTCCTGACTTTC
TRBV28	12	.	TRBD1	TRBJ2-7	CASSTLVGQGFF	TGTGCCAGCAGTACGCTCGTGGGACAGGGCTTCTTC
TRBV19	12	once	.	TRBJ2-5	CASSALQETQYF	TGTGCCAGTAGCGCCTTACAAGAGACCCAGTACTTC
TRBV18	13	.	.	TRBJ2-5	CASSPGSEETQYF	TGTGCCAGCTCACCAGGGTCCGAAGAGACCCAGTACTTC
TRBV7-3	15	.	TRBD1	TRBJ2-6	CASSRQGSGANVLTF	TGTGCCAGCAGTCGACAGGGGTCTGGGGCCAACGTCCTGACTTTC
TRBV27	16	.	.	TRBJ1-6	CASSFFGGGYNSPLHF	TGTGCCAGCAGTTTTTTCGGGGGGGGCTATAATTCACCCCTCCACTTT
TRBV28	15	.	.	TRBJ2-6	CASSPDSSGANVLTF	TGTGCCAGCAGTCCCGACTCCTCTGGGGCCAACGTCCTGACTTTC
TRBV7-9	15	.	TRBD2	TRBJ2-5	CASSRRPGGQETQYF	TGTGCCAGCAGCCGACGTCCGGGAGGCCAAGAGACCCAGTACTTC
TRBV11-3	15	.	.	TRBJ1-2	CASDVFADIFYGYTF	TGTGCCAGCGACGTTTTTGCCGACATATTCTATGGCTACACCTTC
TRBV3-1/TRBV3-2	16	.	TRBD2	TRBJ2-3	CASSSYKAGGTHTQYF	TGTGCCAGCAGCTCGTATAAAGCGGGAGGTACTCATACGCAGTATTTT
TRBV6-5	16	.	TRBD2	TRBJ2-1	CASSYSSGLAGDEQFF	TGTGCCAGCAGTTACTCGTCGGGACTAGCGGGAGATGAGCAGTTCTTC
TRBV28	16	.	TRBD1	TRBJ2-1	CASSLWQTGGRGEQFF	TGTGCCAGCAGTTTATGGCAGACAGGGGGCCGTGGTGAGCAGTTCTTC
TRBV6-5	12	once	TRBD1	TRBJ1-2	CASSRGTGGYTF	TGTGCCAGCAGCCGAGGGACAGGGGGTTACACCTTC
TRBV24-1	16	.	TRBD1	TRBJ2-5	CATSDPTGGSWETQYF	TGTGCCACCAGTGATCCCACAGGGGGCAGTTGGGAGACCCAGTACTTC
TRBV14	14	few	.	TRBJ2-2	CASSRVSNTGELFF	TGTGCCAGCAGCAGGGTTTCTAACACCGGGGAGCTGTTTTTT
TRBV5-1	14	.	.	TRBJ1-2	CASSSPGTRSGYTF	TGCGCCAGCAGCTCCCCCGGGACTCGATCCGGCTACACCTTC
TRBV9	17	.	.	TRBJ2-7	CASSVVGRQESSYEQYF	TGTGCCAGCAGCGTAGTAGGCAGACAGGAGAGCTCCTACGAGCAGTACTTC
TRBV5-4	16	.	.	TRBJ2-3	CASSLATRRSTDTQYF	TGTGCCAGCAGCTTGGCCACTCGGCGGAGCACAGATACGCAGTATTTT
TRBV23-1	12	.	.	TRBJ2-7	CASSLTSPEQYF	TGCGCCAGCAGCCTAACTAGTCCCGAGCAGTACTTC
TRBV7-9	11	.	.	TRBJ2-2	CASKLSGELFF	TGTGCCAGCAAGTTGAGCGGGGAGCTGTTTTTT
TRBV20-1	10	.	.	TRBJ2-3	CSASLDTQYF	TGCAGTGCTAGCTTAGATACGCAGTATTTT
TRBV28	15	.	.	TRBJ1-4	CASSSVGATNEKLFF	TGTGCCAGCAGTTCCGTCGGGGCGACTAATGAAAAACTGTTTTTT
TRBV30	13	.	.	TRBJ2-1	CAWSQQGADEQFF	TGTGCCTGGAGTCAACAGGGCGCCGATGAGCAGTTCTTC
TRBV30	16	.	.	TRBJ2-6	CAWSVGTRRNLDVLTF	TGTGCCTGGAGTGTAGGGACAAGAAGAAATCTAGACGTCCTGACTTTC
TRBV5-1	14	few	TRBD1	TRBJ2-7	CASSPSTGQAEQYF	TGCGCCAGCAGCCCGAGTACGGGACAGGCCGAGCAGTACTTC
TRBV5-1	14	.	TRBD1	TRBJ2-7	CASTLERGPYEQYF	TGCGCCAGCACCCTGGAAAGGGGGCCCTACGAGCAGTACTTC
TRBV30	17	.	TRBD2	TRBJ2-2	CAWSSRPSGGWTGELFF	TGTGCCTGGAGTTCGAGGCCCAGCGGGGGTTGGACCGGGGAGCTGTTTTTT
TRBV5-5	15	once	TRBD1	TRBJ2-7	CASSGWGQGSYEQYF	TGTGCCAGCTCTGGCTGGGGACAGGGCTCCTACGAGCAGTACTTC
TRBV6-5	12	.	.	TRBJ1-2	CASSMGNYGYTF	TGTGCCAGCAGTATGGGAAACTATGGCTACACCTTC
TRBV24-1	13	.	.	TRBJ2-3	CATSDLAHSTQYF	TGTGCCACCAGTGATTTGGCCCATTCAACGCAGTATTTT
TRBV28	15	.	.	TRBJ1-6	CASKWGGGHNSPLHF	TGTGCCAGCAAATGGGGCGGCGGGCATAATTCACCCCTCCACTTT
TRBV5-1	17	.	.	TRBJ2-2	CASSLRGGATHTGELFF	TGCGCCAGCAGCTTGAGGGGCGGGGCCACTCACACCGGGGAGCTGTTTTTT
TRBV2	16	.	TRBD2	TRBJ2-1	CASRYPSGHFYNEQFF	TGTGCCAGCAGATACCCTAGCGGACACTTCTACAATGAGCAGTTCTTC
TRBV4-1	17	.	TRBD1	TRBJ1-2	CASSQRHLTGGNYGYTF	TGCGCCAGCAGCCAGCGACACCTGACAGGGGGCAACTATGGCTACACCTTC
TRBV28	15	.	TRBD2	TRBJ2-5	CASRTIAGNQETQYF	TGTGCCAGCAGGACAATAGCGGGAAACCAAGAGACCCAGTACTTC
TRBV5-4	13	few	.	TRBJ2-5	CASSKDRSETQYF	TGTGCCAGCAGTAAGGACCGATCAGAGACCCAGTACTTC
TRBV3-1/TRBV3-2	13	.	.	TRBJ2-3	CASSHLSADTQYF	TGTGCCAGCAGCCATCTTAGCGCAGATACGCAGTATTTT
TRBV3-1/TRBV3-2	13	.	.	TRBJ2-3	CASSRSYADTQYF	TGTGCCAGCAGCCGATCCTATGCAGATACGCAGTATTTT
TRBV3-1/TRBV3-2	12	once	.	TRBJ2-7	CASSLSTYEQYF	TGTGCCAGCAGCCTCTCCACCTACGAGCAGTACTTC
TRBV7-2	14	.	.	TRBJ1-2	CASSLSPSDYGYTF	TGTGCCAGCAGCTTATCCCCCAGCGATTATGGCTACACCTTC